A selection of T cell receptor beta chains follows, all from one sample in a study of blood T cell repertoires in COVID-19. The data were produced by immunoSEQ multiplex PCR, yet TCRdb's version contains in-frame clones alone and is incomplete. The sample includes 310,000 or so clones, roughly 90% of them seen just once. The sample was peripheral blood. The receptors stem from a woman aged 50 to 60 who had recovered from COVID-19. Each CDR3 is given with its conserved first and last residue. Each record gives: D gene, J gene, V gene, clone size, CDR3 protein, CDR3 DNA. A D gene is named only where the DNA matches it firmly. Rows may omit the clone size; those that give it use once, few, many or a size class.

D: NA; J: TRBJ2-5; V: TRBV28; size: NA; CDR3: CASSGLQETQYF; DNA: TGTGCCAGCAGTGGGCTTCAAGAGACCCAGTACTTC
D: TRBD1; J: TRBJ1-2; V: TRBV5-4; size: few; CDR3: CASSSWTGGQFGYTF; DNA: TGTGCCAGCAGCTCATGGACAGGGGGTCAGTTTGGCTACACCTTC
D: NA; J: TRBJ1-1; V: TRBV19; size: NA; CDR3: CASSFGLTRGTEAFF; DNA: TGTGCCAGTAGTTTCGGACTGACTAGGGGCACTGAAGCTTTCTTT
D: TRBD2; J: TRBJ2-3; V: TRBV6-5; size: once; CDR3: CASSSPSGGADTQYF; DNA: TGTGCCAGCAGTTCTCCTAGCGGGGGGGCAGATACGCAGTATTTT
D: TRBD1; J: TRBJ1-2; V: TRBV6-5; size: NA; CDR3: CASSYATGEWGYGYTF; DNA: TGTGCCAGCAGTTACGCTACAGGGGAATGGGGCTATGGCTACACCTTC
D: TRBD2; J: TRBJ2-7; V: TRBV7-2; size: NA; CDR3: CASRGTSGISYEQYF; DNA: TGTGCCAGCAGAGGAACTAGCGGGATATCCTACGAGCAGTACTTC
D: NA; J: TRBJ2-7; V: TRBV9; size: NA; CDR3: CASSAQVRGEQYF; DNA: TGTGCCAGCAGCGCCCAGGTCAGGGGCGAGCAGTACTTC
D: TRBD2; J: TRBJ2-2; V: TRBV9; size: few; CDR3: CASSVLSGDLNTGELFF; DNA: TGTGCCAGCAGCGTCCTAAGCGGGGATTTGAACACCGGGGAGCTGTTTTTT
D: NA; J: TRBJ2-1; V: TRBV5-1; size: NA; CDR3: CASSLGQSSSYNEQFF; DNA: TGCGCCAGCAGCTTAGGACAGTCCAGCTCCTACAATGAGCAGTTCTTC
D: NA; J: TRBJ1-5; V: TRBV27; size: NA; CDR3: CASRITGSNQPQHF; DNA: TGTGCCAGCAGAATCACAGGGAGCAATCAGCCCCAGCATTTT
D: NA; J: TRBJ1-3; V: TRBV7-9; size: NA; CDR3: CASTQGQGGNTIYF; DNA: TGTGCCAGCACCCAGGGGCAGGGAGGAAACACCATATATTTT
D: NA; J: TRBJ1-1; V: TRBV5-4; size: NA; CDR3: CASSVGGVAEAFF; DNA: TGTGCCAGCAGCGTGGGGGGGGTGGCTGAAGCTTTCTTT
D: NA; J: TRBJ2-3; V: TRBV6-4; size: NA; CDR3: CASRHLAGATDTQYF; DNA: TGTGCCAGCAGGCATCTGGCGGGGGCCACAGATACGCAGTATTTT
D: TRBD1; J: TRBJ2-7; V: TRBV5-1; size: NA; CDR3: CASSLLTGTGSSEQYF; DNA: TGCGCCAGCAGCTTACTAACCGGGACAGGGAGCTCCGAGCAGTACTTC
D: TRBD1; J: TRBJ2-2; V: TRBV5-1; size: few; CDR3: CASTTRGIVTNTGELFF; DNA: TGCGCCAGCACGACCAGGGGGATCGTAACGAACACCGGGGAGCTGTTTTTT
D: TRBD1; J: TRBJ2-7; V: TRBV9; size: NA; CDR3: CASSINPGTGVDEQYF; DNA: TGTGCCAGCAGCATAAACCCCGGGACAGGGGTTGACGAGCAGTACTTC
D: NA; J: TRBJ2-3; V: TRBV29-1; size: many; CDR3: CSTDSRSTDTQYF; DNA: TGCAGCACGGACAGTAGAAGCACAGATACGCAGTATTTT
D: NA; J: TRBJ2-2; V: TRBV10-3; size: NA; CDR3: CAISEPFNTGELFF; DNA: TGTGCCATCAGTGAGCCGTTTAACACCGGGGAGCTGTTTTTT
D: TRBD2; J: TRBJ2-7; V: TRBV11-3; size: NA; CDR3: CASSLGGRSDEQYF; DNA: TGTGCCAGCAGCTTAGGCGGGAGGAGCGACGAGCAGTACTTC
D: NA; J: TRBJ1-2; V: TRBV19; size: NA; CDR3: CASSAQAYGYTF; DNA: TGTGCCAGTAGTGCCCAGGCGTATGGCTACACCTTC
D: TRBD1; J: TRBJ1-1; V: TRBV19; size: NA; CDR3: CASSIRAAGGRTEAFF; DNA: TGTGCCAGTAGTATAAGGGCGGCAGGGGGGCGAACTGAAGCTTTCTTT
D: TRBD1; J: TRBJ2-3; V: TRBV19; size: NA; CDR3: CASSIKGATDTQYF; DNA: TGTGCCAGTAGTATTAAGGGGGCCACAGATACGCAGTATTTT
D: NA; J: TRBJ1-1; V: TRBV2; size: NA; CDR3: CASRFGGDTEAFF; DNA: TGTGCCAGCAGATTCGGGGGGGACACTGAAGCTTTCTTT
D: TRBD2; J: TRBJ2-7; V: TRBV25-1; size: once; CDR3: CASSTIALTGGTYEQYF; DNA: TGTGCCAGCAGTACCATAGCCCTCACGGGAGGAACCTACGAGCAGTACTTC
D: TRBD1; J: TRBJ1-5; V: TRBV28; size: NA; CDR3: CASSSSGQVEGPQHF; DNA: TGTGCCAGCAGTTCATCGGGACAGGTGGAGGGGCCCCAGCATTTT
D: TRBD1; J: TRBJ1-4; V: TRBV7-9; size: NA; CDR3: CASSSSGGDEKLFF; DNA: TGTGCCAGCAGCTCTTCAGGGGGCGACGAAAAACTGTTTTTT
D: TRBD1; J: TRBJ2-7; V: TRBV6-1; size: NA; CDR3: CASSDNTQGSGQYF; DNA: TGTGCCAGCAGTGATAACACACAGGGGTCTGGGCAGTACTTC
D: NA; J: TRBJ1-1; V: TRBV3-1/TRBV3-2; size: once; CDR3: CASSQPGVGTEAFF; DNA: TGTGCCAGCAGCCAACCAGGGGTCGGAACTGAAGCTTTCTTT
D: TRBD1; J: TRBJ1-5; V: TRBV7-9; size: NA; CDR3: CASSAGTASNQPQHF; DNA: TGTGCCAGCAGCGCAGGGACAGCTAGCAATCAGCCCCAGCATTTT
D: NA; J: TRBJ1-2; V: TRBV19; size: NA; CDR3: CASSLGTGDGYTF; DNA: TGTGCCAGTAGCCTGGGGACGGGGGATGGCTACACCTTC
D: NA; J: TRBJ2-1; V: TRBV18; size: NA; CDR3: CASSQNGGDNEQFF; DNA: TGTGCCAGCTCACAGAACGGAGGAGACAATGAGCAGTTCTTC
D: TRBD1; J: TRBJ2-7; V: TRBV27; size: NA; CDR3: CASSYRSGGSQEQYF; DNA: TGTGCCAGCAGTTACAGATCAGGGGGCAGTCAAGAGCAGTACTTC